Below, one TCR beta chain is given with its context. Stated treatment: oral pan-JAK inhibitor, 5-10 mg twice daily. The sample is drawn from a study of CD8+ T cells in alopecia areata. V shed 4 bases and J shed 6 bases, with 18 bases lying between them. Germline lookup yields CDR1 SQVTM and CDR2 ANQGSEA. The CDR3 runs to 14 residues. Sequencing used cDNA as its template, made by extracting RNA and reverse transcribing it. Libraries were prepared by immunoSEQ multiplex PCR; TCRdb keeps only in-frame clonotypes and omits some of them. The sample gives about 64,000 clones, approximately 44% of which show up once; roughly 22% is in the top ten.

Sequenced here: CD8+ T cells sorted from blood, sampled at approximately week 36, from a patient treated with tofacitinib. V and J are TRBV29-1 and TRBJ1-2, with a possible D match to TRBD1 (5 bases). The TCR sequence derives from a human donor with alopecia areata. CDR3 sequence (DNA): TGCAGCGTTGGAAACAGGCGTTTTATTGATGGCTACACCTTC. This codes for CSVGNRRFIDGYTF.